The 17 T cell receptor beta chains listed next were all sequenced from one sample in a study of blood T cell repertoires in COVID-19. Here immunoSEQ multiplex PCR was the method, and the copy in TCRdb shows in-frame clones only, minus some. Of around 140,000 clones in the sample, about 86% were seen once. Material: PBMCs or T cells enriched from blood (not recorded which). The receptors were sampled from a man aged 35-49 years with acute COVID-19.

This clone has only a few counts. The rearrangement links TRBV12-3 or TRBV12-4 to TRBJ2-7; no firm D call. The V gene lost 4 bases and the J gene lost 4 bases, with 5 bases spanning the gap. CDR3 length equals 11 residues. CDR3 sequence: CASSSFYEQYF. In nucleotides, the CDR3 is TGTGCCAGCAGTTCATTTTACGAGCAGTACTTC.

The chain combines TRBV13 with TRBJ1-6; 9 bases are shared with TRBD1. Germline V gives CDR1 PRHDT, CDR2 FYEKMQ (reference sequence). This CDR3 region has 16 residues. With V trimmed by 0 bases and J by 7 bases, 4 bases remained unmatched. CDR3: CASSLGSGTGNSPLHF. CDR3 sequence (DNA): TGTGCCAGCAGCTTAGGCTCGGGGACAGGGAATTCACCCCTCCACTTT.

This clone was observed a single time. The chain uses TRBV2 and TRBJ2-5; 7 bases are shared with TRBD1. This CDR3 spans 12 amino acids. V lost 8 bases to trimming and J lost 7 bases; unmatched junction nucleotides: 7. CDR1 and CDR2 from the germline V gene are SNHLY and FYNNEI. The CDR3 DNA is TGTGCCAGCGCGGGTGCAGGGGGGACCCAGTACTTC. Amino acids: CASAGAGGTQYF.

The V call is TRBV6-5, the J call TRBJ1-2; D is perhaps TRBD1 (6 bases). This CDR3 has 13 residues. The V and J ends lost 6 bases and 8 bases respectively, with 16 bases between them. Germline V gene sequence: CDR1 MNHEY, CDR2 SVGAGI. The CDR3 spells CASSVLGGRGYTF. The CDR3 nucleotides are TGTGCCAGCAGCGTCCTGGGGGGGCGCGGCTACACCTTC.

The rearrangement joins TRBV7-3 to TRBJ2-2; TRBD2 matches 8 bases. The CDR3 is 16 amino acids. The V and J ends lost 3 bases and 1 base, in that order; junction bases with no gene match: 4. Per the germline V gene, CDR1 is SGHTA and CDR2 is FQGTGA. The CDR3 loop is CASSLARGGNTGELFF. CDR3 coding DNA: TGTGCCAGCAGCTTGGCCCGGGGGGGGAACACCGGGGAGCTGTTTTTT.

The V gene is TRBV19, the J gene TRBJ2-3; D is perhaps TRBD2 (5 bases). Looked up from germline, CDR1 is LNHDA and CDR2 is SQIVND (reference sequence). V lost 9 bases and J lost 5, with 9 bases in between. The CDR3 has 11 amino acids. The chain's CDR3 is CASTREDTQYF. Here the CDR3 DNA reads TGTGCCAGCACCCGGGAAGATACGCAGTATTTT.

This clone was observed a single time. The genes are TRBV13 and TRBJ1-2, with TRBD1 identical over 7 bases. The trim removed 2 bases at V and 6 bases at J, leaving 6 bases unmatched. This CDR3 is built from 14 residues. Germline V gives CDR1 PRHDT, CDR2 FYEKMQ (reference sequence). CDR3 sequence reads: CASSLSGTANGYTF. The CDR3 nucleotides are TGTGCCAGCAGCTTATCTGGGACAGCTAATGGCTACACCTTC.

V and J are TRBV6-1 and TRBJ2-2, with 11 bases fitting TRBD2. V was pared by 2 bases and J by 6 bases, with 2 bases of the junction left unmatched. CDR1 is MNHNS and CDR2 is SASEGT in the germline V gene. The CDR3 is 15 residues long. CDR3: CASSESSGGAGELFF. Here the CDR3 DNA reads TGTGCCAGCAGTGAAAGTAGCGGGGGGGCCGGGGAGCTGTTTTTT.

The CDR3 loop reads CASRSLGEDTEAFF. The CDR3 DNA sequence: TGTGCCAGCAGATCGCTAGGAGAGGACACTGAAGCTTTCTTT. This sequence joins TRBV27 and TRBJ1-1, with no clear D. The germline gives CDR1 MNHEY, CDR2 SMNVEV (reference sequence). The V and J ends lost 6 bases and 3 bases respectively, with 14 bases between them. The CDR3 contains 14 residues.

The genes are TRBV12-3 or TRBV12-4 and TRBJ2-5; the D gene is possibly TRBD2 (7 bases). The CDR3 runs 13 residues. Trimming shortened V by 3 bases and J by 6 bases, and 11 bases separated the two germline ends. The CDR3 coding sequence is TGTGCCAGCAGTTTGGGGCGGGGGCAGACCCAGTACTTC. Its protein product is CASSLGRGQTQYF.

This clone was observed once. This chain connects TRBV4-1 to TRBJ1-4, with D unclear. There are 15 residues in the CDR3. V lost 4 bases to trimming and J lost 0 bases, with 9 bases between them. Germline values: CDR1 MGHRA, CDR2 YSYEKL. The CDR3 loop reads CASSPGDATNEKLFF. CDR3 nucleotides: TGCGCCAGCAGCCCAGGCGATGCAACTAATGAAAAACTGTTTTTT.

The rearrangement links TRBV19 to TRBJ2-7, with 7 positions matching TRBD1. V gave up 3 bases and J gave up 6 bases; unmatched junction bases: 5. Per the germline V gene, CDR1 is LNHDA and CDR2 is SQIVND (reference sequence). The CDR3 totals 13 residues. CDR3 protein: CASSMEGGVEQYF. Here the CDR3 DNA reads TGTGCCAGTAGTATGGAAGGGGGCGTCGAGCAGTACTTC.

The CDR3 loop reads CASREKYTGGEQYF. CDR3 in DNA: TGTGCCAGCAGGGAGAAGTACACAGGGGGCGAGCAGTACTTC. The chain is built from TRBV28 and TRBJ2-7, with 8 bases aligning to TRBD1. This CDR3 region has 14 residues. Germline CDR1 is MDHEN and CDR2 is SYDVKM. V shed 6 bases, J shed 6 bases, and the junction held 10 bases outside the gene matches.

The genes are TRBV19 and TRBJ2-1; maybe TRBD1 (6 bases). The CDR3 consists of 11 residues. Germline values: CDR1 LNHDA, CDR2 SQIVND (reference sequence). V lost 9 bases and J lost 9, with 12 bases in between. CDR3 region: CASAQGGEQFF. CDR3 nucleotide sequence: TGTGCCAGCGCTCAAGGGGGTGAGCAGTTCTTC.

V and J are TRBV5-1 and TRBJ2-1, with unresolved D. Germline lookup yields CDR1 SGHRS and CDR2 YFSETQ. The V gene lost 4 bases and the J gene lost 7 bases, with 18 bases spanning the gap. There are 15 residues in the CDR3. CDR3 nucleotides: TGCGCCAGCAGCCCCCGACTCTTATATGGGAATGAGCAGTTCTTC. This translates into CASSPRLLYGNEQFF.

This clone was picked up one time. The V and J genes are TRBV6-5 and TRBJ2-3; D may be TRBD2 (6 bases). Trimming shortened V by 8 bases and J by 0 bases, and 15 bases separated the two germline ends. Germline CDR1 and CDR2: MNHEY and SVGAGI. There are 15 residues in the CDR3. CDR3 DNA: TGTGCCAGCGCTAGGAGCGGGTATAGCACAGATACGCAGTATTTT. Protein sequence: CASARSGYSTDTQYF.

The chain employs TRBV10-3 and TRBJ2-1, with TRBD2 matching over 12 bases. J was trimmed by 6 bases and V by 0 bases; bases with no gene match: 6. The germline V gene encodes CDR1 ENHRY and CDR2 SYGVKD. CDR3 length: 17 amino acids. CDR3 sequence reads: CAISESSRTSGINEQFF. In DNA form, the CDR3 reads TGTGCCATCAGTGAGTCGAGTCGGACTAGCGGGATCAATGAGCAGTTCTTC.